This section outlines one T cell receptor beta chain sequence together with its context. The antigen remains undetermined. The authors loaded around 220 ng DNA, around 30,000 T cell genomes, into sorted-subset replicate PCRs. Sequencing used immunoSEQ multiplex PCR; TCRdb keeps in-frame clones, though not all of them. The profile shows roughly 700,000 clones, approximately 79% of them singletons. The record originates from a study of shared clonotypes between healthy human individuals. Study information: CD8 memory received one plate per donor, CD8 naive two, CD4 memory three and CD4 naive three. Study results and caveats: Across subsets, estimated richness was generally greater for naive than for memory populations.

Germline V lookup: CDR1 MNHNY, CDR2 SVGAGI (reference sequence). This CDR3 is 16 amino acids long. V lost 0 bases to trimming and J lost 2 bases, with 13 bases between them. This chain connects TRBV6-6 to TRBJ2-5; tentatively, D is TRBD1 (5 bases). The specimen was memory CD4+ T cells sorted from blood. This sample's subset: CD45RA-negative fraction. The receptor was isolated from a woman aged 30 to 39 in good health. CDR3 protein: CASSYSGQTSQETQYF. DNA of the CDR3: TGTGCCAGCAGTTACTCGGGGCAGACATCGCAAGAGACCCAGTACTTC.